Shown below are 17 T cell receptor beta chains from a single sample sequenced in a study of regulatory T cells in long-lasting Graves disease. Noted time point: newly diagnosed GD, antithyroid drugs for less than 3 months. The TCR library was made from RNA that had been extracted from PBMCs in TRIzol. Through Arm-PCR of CDR3 regions and iRepertoire HTBI primers, TCR beta libraries were built. TCRdb called the multiplex PCR reads again in MiXCR, with one record for every CDR3 protein. This table has 550,000 to 650,000 distinct CDR3 sequences, roughly 16% appearing once. A further study also used this sample, focusing on T cells in Graves' hyperthyroidism and ophthalmopathy.

The material sequenced was peripheral blood mononuclear cells (PBMCs), taken at new diagnosis, from a patient treated with antithyroid drugs. Receptor source: a man younger than 30 with Graves disease.

The sample holds a few counts of this clonotype. This sequence joins TRBV5-6 and TRBJ2-1; D is perhaps TRBD1 (6 bases). This CDR3 region has 15 residues. Germline CDR1 is SGHDT and CDR2 is YYEEEE. V gave up 5 bases and J gave up 2 bases, with 14 bases separating them. For the CDR3, the DNA is TGTGCCAGCAGTTCACAGGGTGTCGCCTACAATGAGCAGTTCTTC. Encoded protein: CASSSQGVAYNEQFF.

This clonotype was seen many times. The chain uses TRBV7-8 and TRBJ2-1; possible D gene TRBD2, 5 bases. Per the germline V gene, CDR1 is SGHVS and CDR2 is FQNEAQ. V was trimmed by 5 bases and J by 5 bases, leaving 22 bases between them. The CDR3 runs 17 residues. CDR3: CASSHALTTSMDNEQFF. The CDR3 DNA reads as TGTGCCAGCAGCCACGCCCTGACTACCTCAATGGACAATGAGCAGTTCTTC. The whole variable domain, remainder taken from reference TRBV7-8 and TRBJ2-1, is GAGVSQSPRYKVAKRGQDVALRCDPISGHVSLFWYQQALGQGPEFLTYFQNEAQLDKSGLPSDRFFAERPEGSVSTLKIQRTQQEDSAVYLCASSHALTTSMDNEQFFGPGTRLTVL.

This clonotype was counted many times. The genes are TRBV6-1 and TRBJ2-7, with 7 bases matching TRBD1. The V gene end was trimmed by 7 bases and the J gene end by 8 bases; junction bases not matched to a gene: 8. CDR1 and CDR2 (germline): MNHNS, SASEGT. The CDR3 has 12 amino acids. The CDR3 loop is CASMGQGVQQYF. For the CDR3, the DNA is TGTGCCAGCATGGGGCAGGGGGTACAGCAGTACTTC.

Only a few counts were recorded for this clonotype. The genes are TRBV11-2 and TRBJ2-1, with TRBD2 matching over 8 bases. Germline loops: CDR1 SGHAT, CDR2 FQNNGV. The V and J ends lost 1 base and 6 bases, in that order; junction bases with no gene match: 17. The CDR3 is 19 amino acids. The CDR3 reads CASSLVIGQPAGAGNEQFF. The CDR3 DNA is TGTGCCAGCAGCTTAGTGATTGGGCAGCCAGCGGGAGCGGGCAATGAGCAGTTCTTC.

This rearrangement joins TRBV6-4 to TRBJ1-1; 8 bases match TRBD1. Looked up from germline, CDR1 is MRHNA and CDR2 is SNTAGT. The CDR3 covers 16 residues. With V trimmed by 3 bases and J by 3 bases, 9 bases remained unmatched. CDR3 DNA sequence: TGTGCCAGCAGTGAGAGGGGAGCAGGGGGCTACACTGAAGCTTTCTTT. As protein: CASSERGAGGYTEAFF.

This clonotype was counted only a few times. This chain joins TRBV7-9 and TRBJ2-1, with TRBD1 as a possible D gene (6 bases). The CDR3 runs to 15 residues. Germline V gene data show CDR1 as SEHNR and CDR2 as FQNEAQ (reference sequence). Trimming pared 4 bases from V and 4 bases from J, leaving 14 bases between. The CDR3: CASSSDRDNYNEQFF. DNA for the CDR3: TGTGCCAGCAGCTCCGACCGGGACAATTACAATGAGCAGTTCTTC.

This clonotype was detected only once. The chain carries TRBV30 and TRBJ2-6, with D possibly matching TRBD1 (5 bases). V was trimmed by 5 bases and J by 1 base, leaving 12 bases between them. CDR1 GTSNPN and CDR2 SVGIG come from the germline V gene (reference sequence). The CDR3 is 15 amino acids. This chain's CDR3 is CAWGRAGSGANVLTF. CDR3 nucleotides: TGTGCCTGGGGTCGGGCAGGGTCTGGGGCCAACGTCCTGACTTTC.

The rearrangement links TRBV20-1 to TRBJ2-7; D perhaps matches TRBD2 (7 bases). The CDR3 is 19 amino acids. V was pared by 2 bases and J by 1 base, with 27 bases between. Germline CDR1 and CDR2: DFQATT and SNEGSKA (reference sequence). CDR3 region: CSARSVRGGRVDASYEQYF. DNA of the CDR3: TGCAGTGCTAGAAGTGTGAGGGGGGGGAGGGTGGACGCTTCCTACGAGCAGTACTTC.

This clonotype was recorded many times. This chain joins TRBV29-1 and TRBJ1-1; no reliable D call. The CDR3 is made up of 13 amino acids. The V end lost 7 bases, the J end lost 7 bases, and 19 bases lay between the germline ends. CDR1 is SQVTM, CDR2 ANQGSEA, per germline. The CDR3 is CSARDPTRFEAFF. CDR3 in DNA: TGCAGCGCACGGGATCCTACCCGATTTGAAGCTTTCTTT.

The V gene is TRBV7-9, the J gene TRBJ1-1; 8 bases are shared with TRBD1. Germline CDR1 reads SEHNR; CDR2 reads FQNEAQ (reference sequence). CDR3 length equals 15 residues. The J segment lost 4 bases and the V segment lost 4 bases, leaving 8 bases of the junction unmatched. The CDR3 DNA follows: TGTGCCAGCAGCTCCCCCAGGGGGCGACGCACTGAAGCTTTCTTT. Residues: CASSSPRGRRTEAFF.

This clonotype was seen many times. This chain links TRBV2 with TRBJ1-1; possible D gene TRBD1, 5 bases. In germline, CDR1 is SNHLY, CDR2 FYNNEI. V was pared by 6 bases and J by 5 bases, with 10 bases between. This CDR3 is built from 12 residues. The CDR3 reads CASSGDQTEAFF. Here the CDR3 DNA reads TGTGCCAGCAGCGGGGACCAAACTGAAGCTTTCTTT.

As concerns this clonotype: A clone one base away is much larger, so this may be a read error. This chain uses TRBV6-1 with TRBJ1-1; possibly TRBD1 for D (6 bases). Germline assignment: CDR1 MNHNS and CDR2 SASEGT. The CDR3 runs to 13 residues. Trimming removed 2 bases at V and 12 bases at J, with 16 bases between. This CDR3 is CASSELGQKPPFF. CDR3 coding DNA: TGTGCCAGCAGTGAACTCGGACAGAAGCCCCCTTTCTTT.

This clonotype appeared many times. V gene TRBV5-1 combines with J gene TRBJ2-3; TRBD2 matches 10 bases. Germline V lookup: CDR1 SGHRS, CDR2 YFSETQ. The trim removed 7 bases at V and 1 base at J, leaving 18 bases unmatched. The CDR3 sequence is 19 residues long. CDR3 nucleotides: TGCGCCAGCGAAGAATACGCACTAGCGGGGCCCTCTGGCACAGATACGCAGTATTTT. Protein sequence: CASEEYALAGPSGTDTQYF.

This clonotype was seen only a few times. The chain uses TRBV6-1 and TRBJ2-1; TRBD2 matches 7 bases. Germline V gives CDR1 MNHNS, CDR2 SASEGT. Unmatched junction bases numbered 8, after V lost 6 bases and J lost 6 bases. CDR3 size: 14 residues. CDR3 sequence reads: CASRAGLEVNEQFF. For the CDR3, the DNA is TGTGCCAGCAGAGCCGGACTAGAGGTCAATGAGCAGTTCTTC.

At least ten counts were recorded for this clonotype. This chain links TRBV6-1 with TRBJ2-7; TRBD2 agrees at 15 bases. This CDR3 spans 21 amino acids. Germline V gene sequence: CDR1 MNHNS, CDR2 SASEGT. Germline trimming cut 5 bases from V and 3 bases from J; bases unmatched to any gene: 20. This CDR3 reads CASSPPPTRTSGRGVYYEQYF. CDR3 bases: TGTGCCAGCAGTCCCCCGCCCACCAGGACTAGCGGGAGGGGAGTCTACTACGAGCAGTACTTC.

The V call is TRBV20-1, the J call TRBJ2-1; 10 bases fit TRBD2. With 5 bases clipped from V and 5 bases from J, the junction kept 6 bases outside the gene matches. This CDR3 is 14 amino acids long. Germline-derived CDR1 and CDR2 are DFQATT and SNEGSKA (reference sequence). CDR3 protein: CSAPSGRGHNEQFF. CDR3 in DNA: TGCAGTGCTCCTAGCGGGAGAGGTCACAATGAGCAGTTCTTC.

This clonotype was counted ten times or more. This chain links TRBV2 with TRBJ1-2; no clear D gene. Germline V gene lookup returns CDR1 SNHLY and CDR2 FYNNEI. V was shortened by 6 bases and J by 5 bases, with 13 bases between the two germline ends. The CDR3 consists of 13 residues. CDR3 residues: CASSQSRRYGYTF. DNA for the CDR3: TGTGCCAGCAGCCAAAGCAGGAGATATGGCTACACCTTC.